The T cell receptor beta chain described here comes from a study of blood T cell repertoires in COVID-19. The assay was immunoSEQ multiplex PCR, and TCRdb's table has in-frame clones only and misses some. The sample lists approximately 99,000 clones, approximately 86% seen once, with 10% to 15% in the top ten. Trimming pared 4 bases from V and 5 bases from J, leaving 17 bases between. The length of the CDR3 is 15 residues. Germline V gene data show CDR1 as KGHSY and CDR2 as FQNENV. The receptor was isolated from a woman aged 60 to 75 in a cohort sampled during active or convalescent COVID-19. The chain recombines TRBV16 with TRBJ2-5, with D possibly matching TRBD1 (6 bases). The sequenced sample was peripheral blood. The CDR3 is CASSRNGQSRETQYF. As DNA, the CDR3 is TGTGCCAGCAGCCGGAACGGACAGTCAAGGGAGACCCAGTACTTC. Combining the CDR3 with reference TRBV16 and TRBJ2-5 gives the whole variable domain GEEVAQTPKHLVRGEGQKAKLYCAPIKGHSYVFWYQQVLKNEFKFLISFQNENVFDETGMPKERFSAKCLPNSPCSLEIQATKLEDSAVYFCASSRNGQSRETQYFGPGTRLLVL.